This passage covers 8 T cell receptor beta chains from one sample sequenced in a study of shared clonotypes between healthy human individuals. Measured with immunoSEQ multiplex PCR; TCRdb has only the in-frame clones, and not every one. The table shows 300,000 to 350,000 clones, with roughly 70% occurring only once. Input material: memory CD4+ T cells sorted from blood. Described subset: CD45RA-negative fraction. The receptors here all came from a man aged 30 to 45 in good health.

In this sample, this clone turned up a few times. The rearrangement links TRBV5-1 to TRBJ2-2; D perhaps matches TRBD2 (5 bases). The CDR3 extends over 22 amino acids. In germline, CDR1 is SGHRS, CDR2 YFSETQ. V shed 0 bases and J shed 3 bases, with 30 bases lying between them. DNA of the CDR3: TGCGCCAGCAGCTTGGATGGCCCTACCCGGGGTTGGCTAGAGTTGGACACCGGGGAGCTGTTTTTT. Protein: CASSLDGPTRGWLELDTGELFF.

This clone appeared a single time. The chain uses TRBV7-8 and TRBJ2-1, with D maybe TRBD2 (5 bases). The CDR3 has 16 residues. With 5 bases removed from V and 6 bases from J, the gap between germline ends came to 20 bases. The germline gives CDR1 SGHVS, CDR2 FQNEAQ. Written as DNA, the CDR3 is TGTGCCAGCAGCCCTACTAGTCCGGGAATGTTCAATGAGCAGTTCTTC. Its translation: CASSPTSPGMFNEQFF.

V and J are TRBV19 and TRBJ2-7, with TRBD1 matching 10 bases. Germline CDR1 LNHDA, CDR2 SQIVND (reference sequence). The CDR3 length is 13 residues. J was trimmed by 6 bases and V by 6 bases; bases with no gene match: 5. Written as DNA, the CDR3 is TGTGCCAGTAGCAGACAGGGGGCAGGCGAGCAGTACTTC. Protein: CASSRQGAGEQYF.

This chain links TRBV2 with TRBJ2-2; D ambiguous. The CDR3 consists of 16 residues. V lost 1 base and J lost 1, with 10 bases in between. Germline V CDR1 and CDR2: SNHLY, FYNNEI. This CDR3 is CASSEEGGKNTGELFF. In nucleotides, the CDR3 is TGTGCCAGCAGTGAAGAAGGCGGAAAGAACACCGGGGAGCTGTTTTTT.

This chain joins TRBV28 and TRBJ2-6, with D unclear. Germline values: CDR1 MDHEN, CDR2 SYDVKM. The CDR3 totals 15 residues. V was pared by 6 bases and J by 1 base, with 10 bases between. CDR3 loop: CASSDMGSGANVLTF. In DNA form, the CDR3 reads TGTGCCAGCAGCGATATGGGGTCTGGGGCCAACGTCCTGACTTTC.

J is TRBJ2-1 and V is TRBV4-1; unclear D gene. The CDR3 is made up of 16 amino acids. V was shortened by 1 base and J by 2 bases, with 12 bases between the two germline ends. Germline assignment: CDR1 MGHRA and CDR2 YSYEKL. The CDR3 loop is CASSQVDLVAYNEQFF. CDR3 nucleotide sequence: TGCGCCAGCAGCCAAGTTGATCTAGTGGCCTACAATGAGCAGTTCTTC.

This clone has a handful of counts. CDR3: CASSLIVGGSGETQYF. CDR3 nucleotides: TGTGCCAGCAGCTTAATTGTGGGCGGGAGCGGAGAGACCCAGTACTTC. V is TRBV7-3 and J is TRBJ2-5, with 7 bases fitting TRBD2. CDR3 size: 16 residues. Trimming at V came to 1 base and at J to 4 bases, leaving 9 bases not matched to a gene. The germline V gene has CDR1 SGHTA and CDR2 FQGTGA. The entire variable domain, with the rest obtained from reference TRBV7-3 and TRBJ2-5, is as follows: GAGVSQTPSNKVTEKGKYVELRCDPISGHTALYWYRQSLGQGPEFLIYFQGTGAADDSGLPNDRFFAVRPEGSVSTLKIQRTERGDSAVYLCASSLIVGGSGETQYFGPGTRLLVL.

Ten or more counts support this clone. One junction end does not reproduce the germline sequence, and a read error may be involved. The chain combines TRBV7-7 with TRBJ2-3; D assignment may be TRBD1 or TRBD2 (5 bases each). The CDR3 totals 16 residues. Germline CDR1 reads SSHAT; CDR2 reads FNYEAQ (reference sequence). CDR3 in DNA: TGTGCTAGCAGCTTGATTTGGGACCAAGGTCGGGCTACGCAGTATTTT. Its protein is CASSLIWDQGRATQYF.